Listed below are T cell receptor beta chains from one sample, sequenced in a study of human thymus T cells. Profiled with immunoSEQ multiplex PCR; TCRdb holds only in-frame clones, not every one. The sample records tens of thousands of clones, 85% to 95% being singletons. The sample was thymus tissue. Receptor source: a girl less than two years old with a congenital heart defect but otherwise immunologically healthy. Both conserved end residues are part of each CDR3. Each record gives: CDR3 protein, CDR3 length, J gene, V gene.

CDR3aa: CAWSESGEGETEAFF
len: 15
j_gene: TRBJ1-1
v_gene: TRBV30

CDR3aa: CASSLTLADHRGWELFF
len: 17
j_gene: TRBJ2-2
v_gene: TRBV7-2

CDR3aa: CASSLGDREGGYTF
len: 14
j_gene: TRBJ1-2
v_gene: TRBV11-2

CDR3aa: CASSRKDRETEAFF
len: 14
j_gene: TRBJ1-1
v_gene: TRBV11-1

CDR3aa: CASSITTGNHEKLFF
len: 15
j_gene: TRBJ1-4
v_gene: TRBV18

CDR3aa: CASSLGQSWTGELFF
len: 15
j_gene: TRBJ2-2
v_gene: TRBV5-6

CDR3aa: CASSLRGGATSTDTQYF
len: 17
j_gene: TRBJ2-3
v_gene: TRBV7-9

CDR3aa: CASSPYKLAPNNEQFF
len: 16
j_gene: TRBJ2-1
v_gene: TRBV18

CDR3aa: CASSIVALPAGDTQYF
len: 16
j_gene: TRBJ2-3
v_gene: TRBV19

CDR3aa: CASTTGTGGEDTEAFF
len: 16
j_gene: TRBJ1-1
v_gene: TRBV27

CDR3aa: CAWSVLAGRGTEAFF
len: 15
j_gene: TRBJ1-1
v_gene: TRBV30

CDR3aa: CASSGREREKLFF
len: 13
j_gene: TRBJ1-4
v_gene: TRBV25-1

CDR3aa: CASRRTSGIRSTDTQYF
len: 17
j_gene: TRBJ2-3
v_gene: TRBV19

CDR3aa: CASSYFLDREETQYF
len: 15
j_gene: TRBJ2-5
v_gene: TRBV6-5

CDR3aa: CASSGSHEAFF
len: 11
j_gene: TRBJ1-1
v_gene: TRBV6-1

CDR3aa: CASTPPDGGWGYTF
len: 14
j_gene: TRBJ1-2
v_gene: TRBV28

CDR3aa: CASTKECGLEVYEQYF
len: 16
j_gene: TRBJ2-7
v_gene: TRBV10-1

CDR3aa: CASAGQDEYSNQPQHF
len: 16
j_gene: TRBJ1-5
v_gene: TRBV12-5

CDR3aa: CASSDRGLRETQYF
len: 14
j_gene: TRBJ2-5
v_gene: TRBV6-5

CDR3aa: CASSLRERPNDNEQFF
len: 16
j_gene: TRBJ2-1
v_gene: TRBV4-1

CDR3aa: CASSVAVTPLARSSAEQFF
len: 19
j_gene: TRBJ2-1
v_gene: TRBV9

CDR3aa: CASSAGQSYGYTF
len: 13
j_gene: TRBJ1-2
v_gene: TRBV10-1

CDR3aa: CASGQGRGHSGNTIYF
len: 16
j_gene: TRBJ1-3
v_gene: TRBV28

CDR3aa: CASSWRETQYF
len: 11
j_gene: TRBJ2-5
v_gene: TRBV27

CDR3aa: CASSSTALQGGSSEAFF
len: 17
j_gene: TRBJ1-1
v_gene: TRBV7-4

CDR3aa: CASSDLGQGEAFF
len: 13
j_gene: TRBJ1-1
v_gene: TRBV9

CDR3aa: CASSLRAGRAYNEQFF
len: 16
j_gene: TRBJ2-1
v_gene: TRBV7-3

CDR3aa: CASSAQGGQGLNF
len: 13
j_gene: TRBJ2-5
v_gene: TRBV9